Listed below are T cell receptor beta chains from one sample, sequenced in a study of blood T cell repertoires in COVID-19. Sequenced by immunoSEQ multiplex PCR; TCRdb stores in-frame clones only, minus some. The sample lists a few hundred thousand clones, 90% seen once, with 3.5% to 4.5% in the top ten. Material for sequencing was PBMCs or T cells enriched from blood (not recorded which). The receptors were gathered from a woman in her late teens or twenties with acute COVID-19. The CDR3 runs from the conserved cysteine through the conserved F or W. A D gene is named only where the DNA matches it firmly. Rows may omit the clone size; those that give it use once, few, many or a size class.

TRBJ1-1	TRBV14	NA	NA	TGTGCCAGCAGCCTCAGGGGATCCACTGAAGCTTTCTTT	CASSLRGSTEAFF
TRBJ2-6	TRBV3-1/TRBV3-2	NA	NA	TGTGCCAGCAGCCAAGCTTATTACTCTGGGGCCAACGTCCTGACTTTC	CASSQAYYSGANVLTF
TRBJ2-5	TRBV3-1/TRBV3-2	NA	NA	TGTGCCAGCAGCCAAGATGGGGGGGAGACCCAGTACTTC	CASSQDGGETQYF
TRBJ2-7	TRBV6-2/TRBV6-3	NA	TRBD2	TGTGCCAGCAGTTACGCTCGGGAGGGCCCGAGGGAGCAGTACTTC	CASSYAREGPREQYF
TRBJ2-7	TRBV12-5	NA	TRBD1	TGTGCTAGTGGTTTGGGACAGGGCGTCAACGAGCAGTACTTC	CASGLGQGVNEQYF
TRBJ1-2	TRBV9	NA	TRBD1	TGTGCCAGCAGCGTGGTGGACAGGGTAAAGGGCTACACCTTC	CASSVVDRVKGYTF
TRBJ2-3	TRBV24-1	NA	TRBD1	TGTGCCACCAGTGATCGCAGGGGGCAAGATACGCAGTATTTT	CATSDRRGQDTQYF
TRBJ2-5	TRBV12-3/TRBV12-4	NA	NA	TGTGCCACCGCGGCGGGGGCTCAAGAGACCCAGTACTTC	CATAAGAQETQYF
TRBJ2-5	TRBV7-6	NA	TRBD1	TGTGCCAGCAGCTCTCAGGGGGCAATCGAGACCCAGTACTTC	CASSSQGAIETQYF
TRBJ2-7	TRBV7-2	once	TRBD2	TGTGCCAGCAGCTATTCTAGGGGGACTAGCAACTACGAGCAGTACTTC	CASSYSRGTSNYEQYF
TRBJ1-1	TRBV9	NA	TRBD1	TGTGCCAGCAGCGTTCTGCAGGGGGGCACTGAAGCTTTCTTT	CASSVLQGGTEAFF
TRBJ1-4	TRBV28	NA	NA	TGTGCCAGCAGTTTACACAGGCTGGAAGTGACAGGTGAAAAACTGTTTTTT	CASSLHRLEVTGEKLFF
TRBJ2-5	TRBV28	NA	TRBD2	TGTGCCAGCAGTGCAGCGGGAGTATCGGAGACCCAGTACTTC	CASSAAGVSETQYF
TRBJ1-2	TRBV5-4	NA	NA	TGTGCCAGCAGCTTGATTGACCACAGGGATCCCTATGGCTACACCTTC	CASSLIDHRDPYGYTF
TRBJ2-7	TRBV11-3	NA	NA	TGTGCCAGCAGCTTAGGTCGGCTAGCTATAGAGAAGCAGTACTTC	CASSLGRLAIEKQYF
TRBJ1-5	TRBV28	NA	NA	TGTGCCAGCAGGCGGGGCAATCAGCCCCAGCATTTT	CASRRGNQPQHF
TRBJ1-5	TRBV6-4	NA	NA	TGTGCCAGCAGCCCCGAGTTAAATCAGCCCCAGCATTTT	CASSPELNQPQHF
TRBJ1-4	TRBV18	NA	NA	TGTGCCAGCTCACCACGGGTCGGGGGAAGTGATGAAAAACTGTTTTTT	CASSPRVGGSDEKLFF
TRBJ2-7	TRBV20-1	NA	TRBD1	TGCAATGCCAGTGGGACAGGGGGATACGAGCAGTACTTC	CNASGTGGYEQYF
TRBJ1-6	TRBV7-8	NA	NA	TGTGCCAGCAGCCGCTCGGGGATCCCCCTCCACTTT	CASSRSGIPLHF
TRBJ2-3	TRBV11-2	NA	NA	TGTGCCAGCAGCTTTGGGACTTACACAGATACGCAGTATTTT	CASSFGTYTDTQYF
TRBJ2-1	TRBV12-5	NA	NA	TGTGCTAGTGCCACTGAGGGTTCCTCCTACAATGAGCAGTTCTTC	CASATEGSSYNEQFF
TRBJ2-5	TRBV15	NA	TRBD1	TGTGCCACCAGCAGGGACAGGGGTTTCGAGACCCAGTACTTC	CATSRDRGFETQYF
TRBJ2-7	TRBV28	NA	NA	TGTGCCAGCAGTTTCTTCGCCGGTGGCTCCTACGAGCAGTACTTC	CASSFFAGGSYEQYF